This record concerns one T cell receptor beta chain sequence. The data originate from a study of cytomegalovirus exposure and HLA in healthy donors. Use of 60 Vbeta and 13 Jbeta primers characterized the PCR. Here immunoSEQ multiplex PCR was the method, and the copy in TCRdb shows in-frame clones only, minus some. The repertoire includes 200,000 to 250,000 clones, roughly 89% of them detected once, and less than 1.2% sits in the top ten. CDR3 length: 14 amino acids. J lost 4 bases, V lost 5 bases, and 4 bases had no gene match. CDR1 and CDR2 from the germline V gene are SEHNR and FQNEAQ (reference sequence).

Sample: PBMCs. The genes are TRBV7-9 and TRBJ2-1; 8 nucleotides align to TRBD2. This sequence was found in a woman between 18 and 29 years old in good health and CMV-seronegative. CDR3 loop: CASSPGLGYNEQFF. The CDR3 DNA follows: TGTGCCAGCAGCCCGGGACTAGGGTACAATGAGCAGTTCTTC. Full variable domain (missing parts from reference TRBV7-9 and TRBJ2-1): DTGVSQNPRHKITKRGQNVTFRCDPISEHNRLYWYRQTLGQGPEFLTYFQNEAQLEKSRLLSDRFSAERPKGSFSTLEIQRTEQGDSAMYLCASSPGLGYNEQFFGPGTRLTVL.